One sample yielded the 29 T cell receptor beta chains listed below, sequenced in a study of blood T cell repertoires in COVID-19. Clones were sequenced by immunoSEQ multiplex PCR, and TCRdb holds only the in-frame ones, with some missing. Of around 100,000 clones in the sample, around 90% were seen once. The specimen sequenced was peripheral blood. These receptors all come from a human donor in a cohort sampled during active COVID-19.

This clone was observed once. V gene TRBV2 combines with J gene TRBJ2-7, with TRBD2 as a possible D gene (5 bases). The CDR3 covers 11 residues. Germline CDR1 and CDR2: SNHLY and FYNNEI. Trimming pared 4 bases from V and 9 bases from J, leaving 10 bases between. The CDR3 DNA sequence: TGTGCCAGCAGTGTTCAGGCGGGGCAGTACTTC. This encodes CASSVQAGQYF.

This chain uses TRBV19 with TRBJ2-2; 9 bases line up with TRBD1. J gave up 4 bases and V 8 bases, and 8 bases lay outside the gene matches. CDR3 size: 15 residues. CDR1 LNHDA and CDR2 SQIVND come from the germline V gene (reference sequence). The CDR3 spells CASREQGAGTGELFF. DNA for the CDR3: TGTGCCAGTCGCGAACAGGGGGCGGGCACCGGGGAGCTGTTTTTT.

V usage is TRBV27 and J usage is TRBJ1-6; no clear D. Germline loops: CDR1 MNHEY, CDR2 SMNVEV (reference sequence). Between the trimmed V and J ends, which lost 2 bases and 7 bases, there was a span of 15 bases. The CDR3 consists of 16 residues. The CDR3 loop is CASSLLPQVFNSPLHF. CDR3 bases: TGTGCCAGCAGTTTACTTCCCCAGGTCTTCAATTCACCCCTCCACTTT.

This clone was picked up a small number of times. This sequence joins TRBV4-3 and TRBJ2-2; 13 bases map to TRBD2. J lost 0 bases, V lost 4 bases, and 2 bases had no gene match. The CDR3 contains 17 residues. Germline loops: CDR1 LGHNA, CDR2 YSLEER. CDR3 coding DNA: TGCGCCAGCAGCCGGACTAGCGGGAGCTCGAACACCGGGGAGCTGTTTTTT. Its protein product is CASSRTSGSSNTGELFF.

The chain has TRBV6-2 or TRBV6-3 and TRBJ2-3, with 9 nucleotides matching TRBD1. The CDR3 is made up of 16 amino acids. Germline V gene data show CDR1 as MNHEY and CDR2 as SVGEGT. Trimming took 1 base from V and 6 from J; bases not matched to a gene: 8. CDR3 bases: TGTGCCAGCAGTTACTGGGGACAGGGATTAACGGATACGCAGTATTTT. Protein sequence: CASSYWGQGLTDTQYF.

V is TRBV5-1 and J is TRBJ2-2; D gene uncertain. V was cut by 4 bases and J by 6 bases, with 13 bases left in between. Germline-derived CDR1 and CDR2 are SGHRS and YFSETQ. The CDR3 has 14 residues. The CDR3 protein is CASSLLLTPGELFF. The CDR3 DNA follows: TGCGCCAGCAGCCTGTTGCTGACACCCGGGGAGCTGTTTTTT.

The V gene is TRBV12-3 or TRBV12-4, the J gene TRBJ1-1, with D perhaps matching TRBD1 (6 bases). Between the trimmed V and J ends, which lost 5 bases and 7 bases, there was a span of 11 bases. The CDR3 sequence is 12 residues long. This CDR3 is CASSPQGIEAFF. CDR3 nucleotides: TGTGCCAGCAGTCCACAGGGCATTGAAGCTTTCTTT.

A remark on this clone: One end of the junction is discordant with germline, which a read error may explain. Other DNA sequences in this sample translate to the same CDR3. The chain combines TRBV19 with TRBJ2-2, with a tentative D call TRBD2 (6 bases). CDR1 LNHDA and CDR2 SQIVND come from the germline V gene (reference sequence). The CDR3 extends over 14 amino acids. The CDR3 region has the DNA TGTGCCTGTAGTCGGGGGAGACCCACCGGGGAGCTGTTTTTT. Translated: CACSRGRPTGELFF.

The chain combines TRBV27 with TRBJ1-2; D unclear. CDR1 is MNHEY, CDR2 SMNVEV, per germline (reference sequence). V was trimmed by 4 bases and J by 7 bases, leaving 13 bases between them. The CDR3 consists of 13 residues. The DNA of the CDR3 is TGTGCCAGCAGTTCCCCGGTCGGGTTTGGCTACACCTTC. Protein: CASSSPVGFGYTF.

The genes are TRBV29-1 and TRBJ1-2, with TRBD1 as a possible D gene (5 bases). Trimming stripped 6 bases from V and 4 bases from J, with 9 bases between. Germline loops: CDR1 SQVTM, CDR2 ANQGSEA. This CDR3 region has 11 residues. CDR3 residues: CSVGVGYGYTF. CDR3 bases: TGCAGCGTAGGGGTCGGCTATGGCTACACCTTC.

The rearrangement uses TRBV5-1 and TRBJ2-5; perhaps TRBD2 as D (6 bases). Germline loops: CDR1 SGHRS, CDR2 YFSETQ. Trimming took off 0 bases at V and 4 bases at J, with 13 bases between the two ends. The CDR3 loop spans 15 amino acids. CDR3 sequence reads: CASSLAPGVAETQYF. In nucleotides, the CDR3 is TGCGCCAGCAGCTTGGCCCCGGGAGTAGCAGAGACCCAGTACTTC.

The count of this clone is one. The chain carries TRBV12-3 or TRBV12-4 and TRBJ2-2; maybe TRBD1 (6 bases). Trimming pared 5 bases from V and 5 bases from J, leaving 9 bases between. The CDR3 spans 13 residues. The CDR3 coding sequence is TGTGCCAGCAGTCAGGGGACGACCGGGGAGCTGTTTTTT. This sequence encodes CASSQGTTGELFF.

The chain uses TRBV3-1 (or the pseudogene TRBV3-2) and TRBJ2-2; 9 nucleotides match TRBD2. The CDR3 sequence is 16 residues long. Germline-derived CDR1 and CDR2 are LGHDT and YNNKEL (reference sequence). After removal of 4 bases from V and 7 bases from J, the junction contained 10 bases not matched to a gene. The CDR3 loop is CASSPWGSGSGGELFF. The CDR3 nucleotides are TGTGCCAGCAGCCCCTGGGGTAGCGGGAGCGGCGGGGAGCTGTTTTTT.

This clone was seen a handful of times. The V and J genes are TRBV12-3 or TRBV12-4 and TRBJ1-3; D is unclear. The V end lost 5 bases, the J end lost 0 bases, and 5 bases lay between the germline ends. The CDR3 contains 13 residues. The CDR3 sequence: CASSRVSGNTIYF. In DNA form, the CDR3 reads TGTGCCAGCAGTCGAGTCTCTGGAAACACCATATATTTT.

The V and J genes are TRBV5-4 and TRBJ2-1; D gene unclear. This CDR3 is 13 amino acids long. The germline V and J ends were trimmed by 0 bases and 9 bases, with 10 bases remaining between them. From germline, CDR1 is SGHNT and CDR2 YYREEE (reference sequence). The CDR3 bases are TGTGCCAGCAGCTTGGGCTTCGAGATTGAGCAGTTCTTC. It translates to CASSLGFEIEQFF.

This clone was seen only a few times. The genes are TRBV11-2 and TRBJ2-1; 16 nucleotides agree with TRBD2. CDR3 size: 19 residues. CDR1 and CDR2 from the germline V gene are SGHAT and FQNNGV. V was clipped by 4 bases and J by 5 bases; unmatched bases: 11. The CDR3 DNA reads as TGTGCCAGCAGCTCGCGCCCCGGGACTAGCGGGAGGGCCCACAATGAGCAGTTCTTC. This gives the protein CASSSRPGTSGRAHNEQFF.

This clone appeared a few times. The chain is built from TRBV9 and TRBJ2-7; weak D call: TRBD1 (5 bases). V lost 0 bases and J lost 10, with 14 bases in between. The CDR3 covers 13 residues. Germline CDR1 is SGDLS and CDR2 is YYNGEE. The CDR3 DNA reads TGTGCCAGCAGCGTAGATACGGAGACAGTTCAGTACTTC. It is translated as CASSVDTETVQYF.

The J gene is TRBJ1-6, the V gene TRBV30; TRBD1 is a possible D gene (6 bases). The CDR3 has 13 residues. V lost 6 bases to trimming and J lost 8 bases, with 14 bases between them. Per the germline V gene, CDR1 is GTSNPN and CDR2 is SVGIG (reference sequence). The CDR3 reads CACTTGLDSPLHF. DNA of the CDR3: TGTGCCTGTACAACAGGGTTGGATTCACCCCTCCACTTT.

The chain is built from TRBV3-1 (or the pseudogene TRBV3-2) and TRBJ2-7; 7 nucleotides align to TRBD2. CDR3 length: 11 residues. V gave up 7 bases and J gave up 10 bases; unmatched junction bases: 7. Germline V gives CDR1 LGHDT, CDR2 YNNKEL (reference sequence). The CDR3 DNA follows: TGTGCCAGCAAGGACGGGGGACTACAGTACTTC. This translates into CASKDGGLQYF.

The V call is TRBV6-5, the J call TRBJ2-3; D is undetermined. The CDR3 is made up of 11 amino acids. The V end was cut by 0 bases, the J end by 12 bases, with 7 bases between. Germline V CDR1 and CDR2: MNHEY, SVGAGI. The CDR3: CASSYSGTQYF. The CDR3 DNA follows: TGTGCCAGCAGTTACTCGGGCACACAGTATTTT.

A single count supports this clone. The gene calls are TRBV7-2 and TRBJ2-7, with TRBD1 as a possible D gene (6 bases). V lost 5 bases, J lost 3 bases, and 14 bases lay in between. CDR3 length: 14 residues. Germline V gene data show CDR1 as SGHTA and CDR2 as FQGNSA. CDR3 bases: TGTGCCAGCAGCCCCAGTAGACAGGTCTACGAGCAGTACTTC. It codes for CASSPSRQVYEQYF.

This clone was seen just once. The chain couples TRBV18 to TRBJ2-1; 7 bases align to TRBD1. The CDR3 consists of 15 residues. Germline loops: CDR1 KGHSH, CDR2 LQKENI. The J segment lost 7 bases and the V segment lost 3 bases, leaving 9 bases of the junction unmatched. The CDR3 region has the DNA TGTGCCAGCTCACCCCGGGACAGACTTGGGAATGAGCAGTTCTTC. It is translated as CASSPRDRLGNEQFF.

The chain combines TRBV3-1 (or the pseudogene TRBV3-2) with TRBJ2-5, with TRBD2 identical over 9 bases. CDR3 length: 16 amino acids. V lost 0 bases, J lost 5 bases, and 7 bases stayed unmatched. Per germline, CDR1 LGHDT and CDR2 YNNKEL (reference sequence). The CDR3 DNA follows: TGTGCCAGCAGCCAAGAGGGTAGCGGGAGTTCGGAGACCCAGTACTTC. Its protein is CASSQEGSGSSETQYF.

The chain uses TRBV6-5 and TRBJ1-2; 7 bases line up with TRBD1. This CDR3 spans 13 amino acids. Germline values: CDR1 MNHEY, CDR2 SVGAGI. The trim removed 8 bases at V and 2 bases at J, leaving 5 bases unmatched. The CDR3 sequence is CASQGQNNYGYTF. The CDR3 coding sequence is TGTGCCAGCCAGGGACAGAACAACTATGGCTACACCTTC.

The V gene is TRBV7-2, the J gene TRBJ2-1; weak D call: TRBD1 (6 bases). Germline V gene data show CDR1 as SGHTA and CDR2 as FQGNSA. There are 13 residues in the CDR3. The V end was cut by 5 bases, the J end by 3 bases, with 8 bases between. CDR3 in DNA: TGTGCCAGCAGCCCACAGGGCTACAATGAGCAGTTCTTC. This sequence encodes CASSPQGYNEQFF.

Of note for this clone: Mismatch with germline at one junction end may stem from a read error. V usage is TRBV6-1 and J usage is TRBJ1-4; the D gene is possibly TRBD1 (6 bases). The V gene's germline CDR1 is MNHNS and CDR2 SASEGT. There are 16 residues in the CDR3. CDR3 sequence: CASSEAGVTTNEKLFF. The CDR3 bases are TGTGCCAGCAGCGAAGCAGGGGTTACAACTAATGAAAAACTGTTTTTT.

The V gene is TRBV16, the J gene TRBJ1-2; D gene uncertain. V lost 4 bases and J lost 6, with 21 bases in between. The CDR3 has 16 residues. Germline CDR1 KGHSY, CDR2 FQNENV. CDR3 coding DNA: TGTGCCAGCAGCCTTTCCCGACACTCCTTAATGGATGGCTACACCTTC. This codes for CASSLSRHSLMDGYTF.

This sequence joins TRBV19 and TRBJ2-1, with D perhaps matching TRBD1 (6 bases). This CDR3 has 17 amino acids. V was clipped by 4 bases and J by 2 bases, with 18 bases between them. CDR1 and CDR2 from the germline V gene are LNHDA and SQIVND (reference sequence). CDR3 nucleotide sequence: TGTGCCAGTAGTACCACTACCGGGACAAACACCTACAATGAGCAGTTCTTC. Encoded protein: CASSTTTGTNTYNEQFF. Complete variable domain (other parts from reference TRBV19 and TRBJ2-1): DGGITQSPKYLFRKEGQNVTLSCEQNLNHDAMYWYRQDPGQGLRLIYYSQIVNDFQKGDIAEGYSVSREKKESFPLTVTSAQKNPTAFYLCASSTTTGTNTYNEQFFGPGTRLTVL.

This sequence joins TRBV28 and TRBJ2-3; 7 nucleotides agree with TRBD2. In germline, CDR1 is MDHEN, CDR2 SYDVKM. This CDR3 is 14 amino acids long. With V trimmed by 5 bases and J by 0 bases, 2 bases remained unmatched. Written as DNA, the CDR3 is TGTGCCAGCAGTCTAGCGGTTAGCACAGATACGCAGTATTTT. It specifies CASSLAVSTDTQYF.